These T cell receptor beta chains were read from a single sample in a study of T cells after yellow fever vaccination. TCRdb recomputed calls from the 5' RACE reads with MiXCR, one row per CDR3 protein. The sample gives some 300,000 distinct CDR3 sequences, roughly 10% of which show up once; under 4% is in the top ten. The sample here was CD4+ T cells sorted from PBMCs, taken 45 days after the yellow fever booster vaccination. The receptors derive from a man in his late teens or twenties who received the YFV17D yellow fever vaccine. Each CDR3 is given with its conserved first and last residue. A D gene is named only where the DNA matches it firmly. Only some rows state a clone size, as once, few, many or a class for expanded clones.

DNA,CDR3,size,J,D,V
TGCGCCAGCCGCCGATTCGGCGAATCCCGGGGTGGCTACACCTTC,CASRRFGESRGGYTF,.,TRBJ1-2,.,TRBV4-1
TGTGCCAGCCACTCGCCGATAACCGAGACCCAGTACTTC,CASHSPITETQYF,.,TRBJ2-5,.,TRBV3-1
TGTGCCAGCACCTCAGGCCCAGATACGCAGTATTTT,CASTSGPDTQYF,.,TRBJ2-3,.,TRBV7-2
TGTGCCAGCAGCCCAGGACTACGGTGGGGGCAGTTCTTC,CASSPGLRWGQFF,.,TRBJ2-1,.,TRBV14
TGTGCCAGCTCACCGGCTGAAGATTCACCCCTCCACTTT,CASSPAEDSPLHF,.,TRBJ1-6,.,TRBV18
TGCGCCAGCAGCTTGGCCAGTACAAGCCGGGGCTCTGGAAACACCATATATTTT,CASSLASTSRGSGNTIYF,.,TRBJ1-3,.,TRBV5-1
TGTGCCAGCAGTCCCTCCAGCGCGGGAGCAGTCGGAAAACTGTTTTTT,CASSPSSAGAVGKLFF,.,TRBJ1-4,.,TRBV12-3/TRBV12-4
TGTGCCAGCTCACCCTCGGCTCTCAGCAATCAGCCCCAGCATTTT,CASSPSALSNQPQHF,few,TRBJ1-5,.,TRBV18
TGTGCCAGCAGTTCGGCGGGACTAGGTTCAGATACGCAGTATTTT,CASSSAGLGSDTQYF,many,TRBJ2-3,TRBD2,TRBV6-5
TGCAGTGCTAGATATCAGTTAGGCTACACCTTC,CSARYQLGYTF,few,TRBJ1-2,.,TRBV20-1
TGTGCCAGCAGCTTGGGACGACTAAGCGGGACCGAGACCCAGTACTTC,CASSLGRLSGTETQYF,.,TRBJ2-5,TRBD2,TRBV7-2
TGCGCCAGCAGCCACAGCAACCGGGGGCACGGGGAGCTGTTTTTT,CASSHSNRGHGELFF,few,TRBJ2-2,.,TRBV4-3
TGCAGTGCTAGTGGGGACAGAGGAGGGGATCAGCCCCAGCATTTT,CSASGDRGGDQPQHF,.,TRBJ1-5,TRBD1,TRBV20-1
TGTGCCAGCAGAGGTAGCGGATTTCGGGAGACCCAGTACTTC,CASRGSGFRETQYF,many,TRBJ2-5,.,TRBV27
TGTGCCAGCAGCTTTGGGTTATACACTGAAGCTTTCTTT,CASSFGLYTEAFF,few,TRBJ1-1,.,TRBV7-2
TGCAGTGCTGAGACGGGTTACGGACCTAGCGGGGGGGCCAAGGAGCAGTTCTTC,CSAETGYGPSGGAKEQFF,.,TRBJ2-1,TRBD2,TRBV20-1
TGTGCCAGCAGAAACGACAGAGATGGGGCCAACGTCCTGACTTTC,CASRNDRDGANVLTF,.,TRBJ2-6,.,TRBV12-3/TRBV12-4
TGTGCCAGCACCTCTGGGGCCAACGTCCTGACTTTC,CASTSGANVLTF,.,TRBJ2-6,.,TRBV28
TGTGCCAGCAGCTACCTAGCGCGGAGCACAGATACGCAGTATTTT,CASSYLARSTDTQYF,few,TRBJ2-3,.,TRBV7-9
TGTGCCAGCAGCTGGGATAAGAACTCTGGAAACACCATATATTTT,CASSWDKNSGNTIYF,few,TRBJ1-3,.,TRBV7-9
TGTGCCAGCAGCTTTGTAACTCCCGACACTGAAGCTTTCTTT,CASSFVTPDTEAFF,few,TRBJ1-1,.,TRBV7-2
TGTGCCAGCAGCTTAACGTCAGGGGGCGGTGGGTCACCCCTCCACTTT,CASSLTSGGGGSPLHF,few,TRBJ1-6,TRBD1,TRBV7-2
TGTGCCAGCAGTTACTCGATCAGTTCGGGTGCCACAGATACGCAGTATTTT,CASSYSISSGATDTQYF,.,TRBJ2-3,.,TRBV6-5
TGTGCCAGCACCCGCGGGGGCAGTGGGTCCTACAATGAGCAGTTCTTC,CASTRGGSGSYNEQFF,.,TRBJ2-1,.,TRBV6-5